These 26 T cell receptor beta chains share one sample of origin, sequenced in a study of shared clonotypes between healthy human individuals. TCRdb's copy holds only in-frame clones and misses some; the assay was immunoSEQ multiplex PCR. The sample consists of over 700,000 clones, 55% to 80% of them appearing once. The sample comprised memory CD4+ T cells sorted from blood. Subset meaning: CD45RA-negative fraction. The receptor set was obtained from a woman aged 30 to 39 in good health.

To note about this clone: The CDR3 does not close with the conserved phenylalanine or tryptophan, likely indicating a read error. This sequence joins TRBV9 and TRBJ1-1; D perhaps matches TRBD1 (6 bases). V dropped 0 bases and J dropped 10 bases, with 16 bases sitting between them. Germline V gene sequence: CDR1 SGDLS, CDR2 YYNGEE. The CDR3 covers 14 residues. CDR3 DNA sequence: TGTGCCAGCAGCGTAGGGGGGGACACGACTCGAGCTTTCCTT. Translated: CASSVGGDTTRAFL.

The rearrangement links TRBV27 to TRBJ1-5; 9 bases fit TRBD1. V lost 7 bases to trimming and J lost 4 bases; unmatched junction nucleotides: 8. The CDR3 is made up of 15 amino acids. CDR1 is MNHEY, CDR2 SMNVEV, per germline (reference sequence). In nucleotides, the CDR3 is TGTGCCAGCACCCAGACAGGGGGTGTTAATCAGCCCCAGCATTTT. Residues: CASTQTGGVNQPQHF.

This sequence joins TRBV28 and TRBJ2-2; no reliable D call. V lost 5 bases and J lost 1, with 14 bases in between. The CDR3 covers 16 residues. Germline V gene lookup returns CDR1 MDHEN and CDR2 SYDVKM. Here the CDR3 reads CASSPPSDGNTGELFF. DNA for the CDR3: TGTGCCAGCAGTCCCCCTTCGGACGGGAACACCGGGGAGCTGTTTTTT.

This chain joins TRBV29-1 and TRBJ1-2; TRBD1 matches 7 bases. Germline trimming cut 2 bases from V and 7 bases from J; bases unmatched to any gene: 1. Germline CDR1 is SQVTM and CDR2 is ANQGSEA. This CDR3 has 11 residues. This chain's CDR3 is CSVEQGGGYTF. CDR3 nucleotides: TGCAGCGTTGAACAGGGGGGTGGCTACACCTTC.

The rearrangement uses TRBV7-8 and TRBJ2-5; 7 bases agree with TRBD2. There are 15 residues in the CDR3. Germline CDR1 reads SGHVS; CDR2 reads FQNEAQ. V lost 8 bases to trimming and J lost 3 bases; unmatched junction nucleotides: 12. The CDR3 loop is CASARFSSGKETQYF. For the CDR3, the DNA is TGTGCCAGCGCCCGGTTCTCTAGCGGTAAAGAGACCCAGTACTTC. Supplemented by reference TRBV7-8 and TRBJ2-5, the full variable domain reads GAGVSQSPRYKVAKRGQDVALRCDPISGHVSLFWYQQALGQGPEFLTYFQNEAQLDKSGLPSDRFFAERPEGSVSTLKIQRTQQEDSAVYLCASARFSSGKETQYFGPGTRLLVL.

With regard to this clone: The same CDR3 also results from other DNA sequences found in this sample. V usage is TRBV5-1 and J usage is TRBJ2-2, with a possible D match to TRBD2 (6 bases). The CDR3 totals 14 residues. CDR1 is SGHRS, CDR2 YFSETQ, per germline. Trimming took off 0 bases at V and 5 bases at J, with 8 bases between the two ends. The CDR3 DNA is TGCGCCAGCAGCTTGGTTGGAGGGACCGGGGAGCTGTTTTTT. It translates to CASSLVGGTGELFF.

The CDR3 DNA sequence: TGTGCCAGCAGACCGACGACCGGGACTAGTCTTTTCGGGGAGCTGTTTTTT. Translation: CASRPTTGTSLFGELFF. This chain links TRBV28 with TRBJ2-2; 8 bases fit TRBD2. The CDR3 covers 17 residues. CDR1 is MDHEN and CDR2 is SYDVKM in the germline V gene. With 6 bases clipped from V and 7 bases from J, the junction kept 16 bases outside the gene matches.

The chain couples TRBV2 to TRBJ1-2, with TRBD1 identical over 9 bases. V lost 6 bases and J lost 6; bases outside the gene matches: 5. Germline CDR1 SNHLY, CDR2 FYNNEI. The CDR3 is 13 amino acids. CDR3 bases: TGTGCCAGCAGGGCGGACAGGGGAGATGGCTACACCTTC. It is translated as CASRADRGDGYTF.

This clone has only a few counts. The chain's CDR3 is CASSLWTGGTEAFF. CDR3 in DNA: TGTGCCAGCAGTTTATGGACGGGGGGCACTGAAGCTTTCTTT. This chain uses TRBV28 with TRBJ1-1, with D perhaps TRBD1 (5 bases). The CDR3 covers 14 residues. Germline-derived CDR1 and CDR2 are MDHEN and SYDVKM. V lost 0 bases and J 4 bases, leaving 9 bases between the germline ends.

The gene calls are TRBV4-1 and TRBJ2-1; 8 bases agree with TRBD2. Unmatched junction bases numbered 12, after V lost 2 bases and J lost 0 bases. Germline lookup yields CDR1 MGHRA and CDR2 YSYEKL. The CDR3 runs to 19 residues. The CDR3 loop reads CASSQRRVGREVSYNEQFF. The CDR3 coding sequence is TGCGCCAGCAGCCAAAGAAGGGTTGGGCGGGAGGTCTCCTACAATGAGCAGTTCTTC.

The chain combines TRBV5-1 with TRBJ1-1, with 9 positions matching TRBD1. The germline gives CDR1 SGHRS, CDR2 YFSETQ. The V gene end was trimmed by 4 bases and the J gene end by 6 bases; junction bases not matched to a gene: 10. CDR3 length equals 15 residues. In DNA, the CDR3 is TGCGCCAGCAGCGAGTTGACAGGGGGAGGTCCTGAAGCTTTCTTT. Translating gives CASSELTGGGPEAFF. The complete variable domain, with remaining parts taken from reference TRBV5-1 and TRBJ1-1, reads KAGVTQTPRYLIKTRGQQVTLSCSPISGHRSVSWYQQTPGQGLQFLFEYFSETQRNKGNFPGRFSGRQFSNSRSEMNVSTLELGDSALYLCASSELTGGGPEAFFGQGTRLTVV.

The V gene is TRBV2, the J gene TRBJ1-5, with D uncertain. Per the germline V gene, CDR1 is SNHLY and CDR2 is FYNNEI. Trimming pared 4 bases from V and 4 bases from J, leaving 11 bases between. This CDR3 contains 14 residues. CDR3 loop: CASSARVGNQPQHF. Written as DNA, the CDR3 is TGTGCCAGCAGTGCGAGGGTTGGAAATCAGCCCCAGCATTTT.

This chain links TRBV5-4 with TRBJ1-2; 10 bases agree with TRBD1. The CDR3 totals 14 residues. Germline assignment: CDR1 SGHNT and CDR2 YYREEE (reference sequence). Losses at the gene ends were 4 bases for V and 2 bases for J; bases not matched to a gene: 2. DNA of the CDR3: TGTGCCAGCAGCCTGGGACAGGGGAACTATGGCTACACCTTC. This gives the protein CASSLGQGNYGYTF.

V gene TRBV2 combines with J gene TRBJ2-1, with 8 bases lining up with TRBD2. The CDR3 length is 15 residues. Germline trimming cut 3 bases from V and 7 bases from J; bases unmatched to any gene: 8. CDR1 and CDR2 from the germline V gene are SNHLY and FYNNEI. The chain's CDR3 is CASSERGAFENEQFF. CDR3 coding DNA: TGTGCCAGCAGTGAGCGGGGGGCATTCGAAAATGAGCAGTTCTTC.

On this clone itself: Other DNA sequences in the same sample also yield this CDR3. V is TRBV9 and J is TRBJ2-3; 7 bases map to TRBD2. This CDR3 has 15 amino acids. With 2 bases clipped from V and 1 base from J, the junction kept 4 bases outside the gene matches. Looked up from germline, CDR1 is SGDLS and CDR2 is YYNGEE. The CDR3 DNA is TGTGCCAGCAGCGTCCTGGGAGGGGGCACAGATACGCAGTATTTT. Protein: CASSVLGGGTDTQYF.

The genes are TRBV6-5 and TRBJ1-4; perhaps TRBD1 as D (5 bases). The CDR3 is 14 residues long. Looked up from germline, CDR1 is MNHEY and CDR2 is SVGAGI. Trimming shortened V by 8 bases and J by 7 bases, and 17 bases separated the two germline ends. The CDR3 nucleotides read TGTGCCAGCCATTCTGGGGCCGGACGTGAAAAACTGTTTTTT. Translated, it gives CASHSGAGREKLFF.

V usage is TRBV2 and J usage is TRBJ2-7; 8 nucleotides match TRBD1. This CDR3 spans 14 amino acids. Germline V gene lookup returns CDR1 SNHLY and CDR2 FYNNEI. Trimming took 5 bases from V and 3 from J; bases not matched to a gene: 6. CDR3 sequence reads: CASSSGTGYYEQYF. CDR3 nucleotide sequence: TGTGCCAGCAGTTCCGGGACAGGTTACTACGAGCAGTACTTC.

The CDR3 coding sequence is TGTGCCAGCAGCAAAGGAGACTCGGTTGGGTCCCCCTACAATGAGCAGTTCTTC. Amino acids: CASSKGDSVGSPYNEQFF. V usage is TRBV21-1 and J usage is TRBJ2-1; the D call of TRBD2 is as the table states it, not checked on the DNA. TRBV21-1 is annotated as a pseudogene. The CDR3 is 18 residues long.

The CDR3 DNA reads as TGTGCCAGCACCAGGGTGTTCCCAGACACTGAAGCTTTCTTT. Encoded protein: CASTRVFPDTEAFF. This chain uses TRBV27 with TRBJ1-1; weak D call: TRBD1 (5 bases). This CDR3 has 14 residues. Trimming cost V 7 bases and J 3 bases, with 15 bases left between them. Germline CDR1 MNHEY, CDR2 SMNVEV (reference sequence).

The chain joins TRBV4-2 to TRBJ2-1, with D possibly matching TRBD1 (5 bases). V lost 6 bases, J lost 3 bases, and 15 bases lay in between. Germline V gene lookup returns CDR1 LGHNA and CDR2 YNFKEQ. The CDR3 consists of 15 residues. The CDR3 DNA follows: TGTGCCAGCAGTCTAACAGGAAACCACTACAATGAGCAGTTCTTC. Amino acids: CASSLTGNHYNEQFF.

Regarding this clone: At one boundary the junction diverges from the germline segment, which might be a read error. The chain has TRBV5-1 and TRBJ1-1, with 7 bases that match TRBD1. This CDR3 is 12 amino acids long. CDR1 is SGHRS, CDR2 YFSETQ, per germline. The chain's CDR3 is CANSSTGFGAFF. The DNA for the CDR3 is TGCGCCAACAGCTCGACAGGGTTTGGGGCTTTCTTT.

This sequence joins TRBV10-1 and TRBJ2-7, with 8 bases that match TRBD1. Germline V CDR1 and CDR2: WNHNN, SYGVQD (reference sequence). V shed 9 bases, J shed 2 bases, and the junction held 30 bases outside the gene matches. The CDR3 is 21 residues long. The CDR3: CARGRAFRTGPGFGGTYEQYF. CDR3 DNA sequence: TGCGCCAGGGGGAGAGCTTTTCGGACAGGGCCAGGGTTTGGTGGGACCTACGAGCAGTACTTC.

The chain recombines TRBV5-1 with TRBJ1-5; the match to TRBD1 covers 10 bases. This CDR3 is built from 14 residues. Germline CDR1 is SGHRS and CDR2 is YFSETQ. V was clipped by 4 bases and J by 5 bases; unmatched bases: 3. CDR3 loop: CASSTGTGDQPQHF. DNA for the CDR3: TGCGCCAGCAGCACCGGGACAGGGGATCAGCCCCAGCATTTT.

To note about this clone: In the same sample, other DNA sequences code for this CDR3. The V call is TRBV5-1, the J call TRBJ2-1; D call uncertain. The CDR3 is 15 amino acids. Per the germline V gene, CDR1 is SGHRS and CDR2 is YFSETQ. Trimming shortened V by 0 bases and J by 0 bases, and 7 bases separated the two germline ends. CDR3 loop: CASSLDTSSYNEQFF. The CDR3 nucleotides read TGCGCCAGCAGCTTGGATACTTCCTCCTACAATGAGCAGTTCTTC. The complete variable domain, with remaining parts taken from reference TRBV5-1 and TRBJ2-1, reads KAGVTQTPRYLIKTRGQQVTLSCSPISGHRSVSWYQQTPGQGLQFLFEYFSETQRNKGNFPGRFSGRQFSNSRSEMNVSTLELGDSALYLCASSLDTSSYNEQFFGPGTRLTVL.

This clone was recorded only once. J is TRBJ2-7 and V is TRBV6-6; either TRBD1 or TRBD2 may fit D (5 bases each). The CDR3 has 14 amino acids. The V gene's germline CDR1 is MNHNY and CDR2 SVGAGI (reference sequence). V shed 5 bases and J shed 4 bases, with 15 bases lying between them. Here the CDR3 reads CASSPRDGRYEQYF. As DNA, the CDR3 is TGTGCCAGCAGTCCACGGGACGGAAGATACGAGCAGTACTTC.

The rearrangement links TRBV7-2 to TRBJ2-5; the match to TRBD2 covers 10 bases. The V segment lost 1 base and the J segment 5 bases; nucleotides outside the gene matches: 13. CDR3 size: 18 residues. From germline, CDR1 is SGHTA and CDR2 FQGNSA. CDR3 residues: CASSLGLAGVTGAETQYF. The CDR3 DNA follows: TGTGCCAGCAGCTTAGGCCTAGCGGGAGTTACCGGGGCGGAGACCCAGTACTTC.